These 8 T cell receptor beta chains came from one sample sequenced in a study of T-cell reconstitution after alpha-beta-depleted transplantation in children. Using unique molecular identifiers, the investigators prepared the TCRbeta library. TCRdb independently ran MiXCR on the PCR reads; one entry per CDR3 protein. The table shows fewer than 550,000 distinct CDR3 sequences, with about an eighth occurring only once. The sample was PBMCs, mostly from graft donor cells, taken 180 days after TCRalphabeta/CD19-depleted stem cell transplant. The receptor set was obtained from a female patient younger than 10 who had a stem cell transplant for aplastic anemia, so the T cells may come from the graft donor.

This clonotype was observed at least ten times. The rearrangement links TRBV20-1 to TRBJ2-6; D uncertain. V lost 7 bases to trimming and J lost 4 bases, with 11 bases between them. CDR1 is DFQATT and CDR2 is SNEGSKA in the germline V gene (reference sequence). CDR3 length equals 13 residues. The CDR3 DNA reads TGCAGTGTCCTGGTAGTCGGGGCCAACGTCCTGACTTTC. As protein: CSVLVVGANVLTF.

There are many counts of this clonotype. The V gene is TRBV20-1, the J gene TRBJ2-7; 8 positions agree with TRBD2. J gave up 3 bases and V 5 bases, and 15 bases lay outside the gene matches. Germline CDR1 is DFQATT and CDR2 is SNEGSKA (reference sequence). The CDR3 length is 16 residues. This CDR3 reads CSAPEARGTRGYEQYF. Here the CDR3 DNA reads TGCAGTGCTCCGGAGGCCCGCGGGACTAGAGGCTACGAGCAGTACTTC.

This clonotype was seen at least ten times. The genes are TRBV28 and TRBJ2-7; 8 bases line up with TRBD1. CDR1 and CDR2 from the germline V gene are MDHEN and SYDVKM. V shed 4 bases and J 4 bases; nucleotides not matched to a gene: 6. The CDR3 covers 14 residues. CDR3 residues: CASSSGQGWYEQYV. The CDR3 DNA follows: TGTGCCAGCAGTTCCGGACAGGGTTGGTACGAGCAGTACGTC.

This clonotype was counted between two and nine times. The chain carries TRBV7-3 and TRBJ1-2; D is perhaps TRBD1 (5 bases). CDR1 is SGHTA, CDR2 FQGTGA, per germline. With 3 bases removed from V and 4 bases from J, the gap between germline ends came to 9 bases. The CDR3 is 13 residues long. CDR3 DNA sequence: TGTGCCAGCAGCTTCGACAGTTTCTATGGCTACACCTTC. Its protein is CASSFDSFYGYTF. Variable domain in full (rest from reference TRBV7-3 and TRBJ1-2): GAGVSQTPSNKVTEKGKYVELRCDPISGHTALYWYRQSLGQGPEFLIYFQGTGAADDSGLPNDRFFAVRPEGSVSTLKIQRTERGDSAVYLCASSFDSFYGYTFGSGTRLTVV.

The gene calls are TRBV29-1 and TRBJ1-1, with D unclear. V shed 1 base and J shed 11 bases, with 8 bases lying between them. CDR3 length: 10 residues. Germline V gene sequence: CDR1 SQVTM, CDR2 ANQGSEA. The CDR3 spells CSVEGVGAFF. DNA for the CDR3: TGCAGCGTTGAAGGGGTGGGGGCTTTCTTT.

J is TRBJ2-3 and V is TRBV7-2; a weak D match, TRBD2 (5 bases). The length of the CDR3 is 14 residues. CDR1 and CDR2 (germline): SGHTA, FQGNSA. V was cut by 4 bases and J by 0 bases, with 8 bases left in between. This CDR3 is CASSWRASTDTQYF. In nucleotides, the CDR3 is TGTGCCAGCAGCTGGCGGGCTAGCACAGATACGCAGTATTTT. Using reference TRBV7-2 and TRBJ2-3 for the parts outside the CDR3, the full variable domain is GAGVSQSPSNKVTEKGKDVELRCDPISGHTALYWYRQSLGQGLEFLIYFQGNSAPDKSGLPSDRFSAERTGGSVSTLTIQRTQQEDSAVYLCASSWRASTDTQYFGPGTRLTVL.

This clonotype was detected a few times. This chain joins TRBV4-3 and TRBJ2-6; perhaps TRBD1 as D (6 bases). The CDR3 consists of 19 residues. CDR1 and CDR2 (germline): LGHNA, YSLEER. The V end was cut by 3 bases, the J end by 0 bases, with 18 bases between. CDR3 in DNA: TGCGCCAGCAGCCAGGTCCCAGGACAGCTAGCCTCTGGGGCCAACGTCCTGACTTTC. Amino acid sequence: CASSQVPGQLASGANVLTF.

This clonotype was seen ten or more times. The rearrangement uses TRBV3-1 and TRBJ2-1; 9 nucleotides agree with TRBD2. This CDR3 has 14 amino acids. With V trimmed by 4 bases and J by 7 bases, 5 bases remained unmatched. Germline CDR1 LGHDT, CDR2 YNNKEL (reference sequence). The CDR3 nucleotides are TGTGCCAGCAGCCTGGGACTAGCAGGTAATGAGCAGTTCTTC. It translates to CASSLGLAGNEQFF.